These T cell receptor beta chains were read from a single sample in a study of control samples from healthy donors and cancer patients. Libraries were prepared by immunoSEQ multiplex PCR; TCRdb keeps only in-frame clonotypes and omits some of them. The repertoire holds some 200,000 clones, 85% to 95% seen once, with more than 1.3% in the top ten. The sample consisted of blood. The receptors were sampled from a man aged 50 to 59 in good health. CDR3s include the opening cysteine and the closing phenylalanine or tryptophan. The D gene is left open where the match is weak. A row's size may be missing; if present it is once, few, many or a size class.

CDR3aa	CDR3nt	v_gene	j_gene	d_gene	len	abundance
CASSYSGLGADQPQHF	TGTGCCAGCAGTTACTCGGGACTTGGAGCGGATCAGCCCCAGCATTTT	TRBV6-2/TRBV6-3	TRBJ1-5	.	16	.
CASSQGSDSRGSTDTQYF	TGTGCCAGCAGCCAAGGGTCTGACTCGAGGGGTAGCACAGATACGCAGTATTTT	TRBV3-1/TRBV3-2	TRBJ2-3	.	18	.
CASLSRRRGGGEQFF	TGCGCCAGCCTTAGTAGGCGGCGGGGGGGCGGAGAGCAGTTCTTC	TRBV10-1	TRBJ2-1	TRBD2	15	.
CASSSWNTEAFF	TGTGCCAGCAGCTCCTGGAACACTGAAGCTTTCTTT	TRBV5-4	TRBJ1-1	.	12	.
CASSFRRGGQPQHF	TGTGCCAGCAGCTTCAGGCGGGGCGGTCAGCCCCAGCATTTT	TRBV13	TRBJ1-5	.	14	.
CAWSVQGVSTDTQYF	TGTGCCTGGAGTGTGCAGGGGGTGTCCACAGATACGCAGTATTTT	TRBV30	TRBJ2-3	TRBD1	15	.
CASSPSLAGSTDTQYF	TGTGCCAGCTCACCCTCCCTAGCGGGGTCCACAGATACGCAGTATTTT	TRBV18	TRBJ2-3	TRBD2	16	once
CASSFTFWTGELFF	TGTGCCAGCAGCTTCACCTTCTGGACCGGGGAGCTGTTTTTT	TRBV7-2	TRBJ2-2	.	14	.
CATSRDAGQDYGYTF	TGTGCCACCAGCAGAGATGCGGGGCAGGACTATGGCTACACCTTC	TRBV15	TRBJ1-2	.	15	.
CASSSPAGTGRRAFF	TGCGCCAGCAGCTCCCCCGCCGGGACAGGGAGGAGAGCTTTCTTT	TRBV28	TRBJ1-1	TRBD1	15	.
CASSSGQGASLSPLHF	TGCGCCAGCAGCTCGGGACAGGGGGCGTCCTTATCACCCCTCCACTTT	TRBV5-1	TRBJ1-6	TRBD1	16	once
CASSPDGYGYTF	TGTGCCAGCAGTCCAGACGGCTATGGCTACACCTTC	TRBV28	TRBJ1-2	.	12	.
CAVFGEANEKLFF	TGTGCCGTCTTCGGGGAGGCTAATGAAAAACTGTTTTTT	TRBV6-5	TRBJ1-4	.	13	.
CASSRPGDRVVRGYTF	TGCGCCAGCAGCCGCCCCGGGGACAGGGTAGTGCGCGGCTACACCTTC	TRBV4-1	TRBJ1-2	TRBD1	16	.
CASSLGGVRAQPQHF	TGTGCCAGCAGCTTGGGGGGGGTAAGAGCTCAGCCCCAGCATTTT	TRBV6-5	TRBJ1-5	.	15	.
CASSPGLGAGGTGELFF	TGCGCCAGCAGCCCAGGGCTTGGGGCAGGGGGCACCGGGGAGCTGTTTTTT	TRBV5-1	TRBJ2-2	TRBD1	17	once
CASSASLGSPLHF	TGTGCCAGCAGCGCCTCACTTGGCTCACCCCTCCACTTT	TRBV6-2/TRBV6-3	TRBJ1-6	.	13	.
CASSFDSYNEQFF	TGTGCCAGCAGTTTCGACAGCTACAATGAGCAGTTCTTC	TRBV6-2/TRBV6-3	TRBJ2-1	.	13	.
CASSLGTGGSGNQPQHF	TGTGCCAGCAGCTTGGGGACAGGGGGCTCGGGCAATCAGCCCCAGCATTTT	TRBV5-4	TRBJ1-5	TRBD1	17	.
CATSRDTAEQFF	TGTGCCACCAGCAGAGATACGGCTGAGCAGTTCTTC	TRBV15	TRBJ2-1	.	12	.
CASSGGAYGYTF	TGTGCCAGCAGTGGAGGCGCGTATGGCTACACCTTC	TRBV6-6	TRBJ1-2	.	12	.
CSVGGDYGYTF	TGCAGCGTGGGCGGGGACTATGGCTACACCTTC	TRBV29-1	TRBJ1-2	.	11	.
CASSLNMGTEAFF	TGTGCCAGCAGTTTAAATATGGGCACTGAAGCTTTCTTT	TRBV3-1/TRBV3-2	TRBJ1-1	.	13	.
CASSVFSGAGGETQYF	TGTGCCAGCAGCGTATTTTCGGGGGCGGGTGGAGAGACCCAGTACTTC	TRBV9	TRBJ2-5	.	16	.
CASSLGFGGDNEQFF	TGCGCCAGCAGCTTGGGATTCGGCGGTGACAATGAGCAGTTCTTC	TRBV5-1	TRBJ2-1	.	15	.
CASSVDSAANTGELFF	TGTGCCAGCAGCGTAGATTCCGCCGCGAACACCGGGGAGCTGTTTTTT	TRBV9	TRBJ2-2	.	16	once
CASSTGLTQETQYF	TGTGCCAGCTCAACGGGACTGACCCAAGAGACCCAGTACTTC	TRBV18	TRBJ2-5	.	14	.
CASSPAEKYNSPLHF	TGTGCCAGCAGCCCAGCGGAAAAATATAATTCACCCCTCCACTTT	TRBV9	TRBJ1-6	.	15	.
CASSQGQGFNQPQHF	TGTGCCAGCAGCCAGGGACAGGGGTTCAATCAGCCCCAGCATTTT	TRBV5-6	TRBJ1-5	TRBD1	15	.
CASRIGQGGTEAFF	TGTGCCAGCAGAATTGGACAGGGAGGCACTGAAGCTTTCTTT	TRBV6-5	TRBJ1-1	TRBD1	14	.
CASSIDRATNEKLFF	TGTGCCAGTAGTATAGATCGTGCAACTAATGAAAAACTGTTTTTT	TRBV19	TRBJ1-4	.	15	.
CAYETARSYEQYF	TGTGCCTATGAGACAGCGAGATCCTACGAGCAGTACTTC	TRBV30	TRBJ2-7	.	13	.
CAWSDRTSGVSSYEQYF	TGTGCCTGGAGCGACCGGACTAGCGGGGTTAGCTCCTACGAGCAGTACTTC	TRBV30	TRBJ2-7	TRBD2	17	.
CASSLQPNTEAFF	TGCGCCAGCAGCTTACAGCCGAACACTGAAGCTTTCTTT	TRBV5-1	TRBJ1-1	.	13	.
CASRPTGNTGELFF	TGTGCCAGCAGACCGACAGGGAACACCGGGGAGCTGTTTTTT	TRBV13	TRBJ2-2	.	14	.
CSVDPERDGYTF	TGCAGCGTTGACCCCGAGCGGGATGGCTACACCTTC	TRBV29-1	TRBJ1-2	.	12	.
CASSRRTGGEKLFF	TGTGCCAGCAGTCGGCGGACAGGAGGTGAAAAACTGTTTTTT	TRBV6-5	TRBJ1-4	TRBD1	14	.
CASSSQRGGVEQFF	TGTGCCAGCAGCTCCCAGCGGGGGGGCGTAGAGCAGTTCTTC	TRBV7-2	TRBJ2-1	TRBD2	14	once
CASRHQGNDYGYTF	TGTGCCAGCAGACACCAGGGGAATGACTATGGCTACACCTTC	TRBV6-6	TRBJ1-2	.	14	.
CASSPAGGAFQPQHF	TGTGCCAGCAGCCCCGCGGGGGGCGCGTTTCAGCCCCAGCATTTT	TRBV28	TRBJ1-5	.	15	.
CATSRDSQAFF	TGTGCCACCAGCAGAGATTCCCAAGCTTTCTTT	TRBV15	TRBJ1-1	.	11	.
CASSAGEVDTQYF	TGTGCCAGTAGTGCAGGGGAGGTCGATACGCAGTATTTT	TRBV19	TRBJ2-3	.	13	.
CASNRGSGNTIYF	TGTGCCAGCAACCGAGGCTCTGGAAACACCATATATTTT	TRBV28	TRBJ1-3	.	13	few
CASSPPGAVGNF	TGTGCCAGCAGTCCCCCCGGGGCGGTTGGCAACTTT	TRBV6-6	TRBJ1-1	.	12	.
CASGSILGQGEDGYTF	TGTGCTAGTGGTTCTATCTTAGGACAGGGAGAGGATGGCTACACCTTC	TRBV12-5	TRBJ1-2	TRBD1	16	.
CASKIGTTNQPQHF	TGTGCCAGCAAGATCGGGACCACAAATCAGCCCCAGCATTTT	TRBV28	TRBJ1-5	.	14	.
CASSLQRVLSYEQYF	TGTGCCAGCAGCTTGCAGAGGGTCCTTTCCTACGAGCAGTACTTC	TRBV11-2	TRBJ2-7	.	15	.
CASSLGLGTPYGYTF	TGCGCCAGCAGCTTGGGACTTGGGACCCCCTATGGCTACACCTTC	TRBV5-1	TRBJ1-2	.	15	.
CASKGGNSPLHF	TGTGCCAGCAAAGGCGGGAATTCACCCCTCCACTTT	TRBV2	TRBJ1-6	.	12	.
CASSLPQGGNTEAFF	TGTGCCAGCAGTTTACCCCAGGGGGGGAACACTGAAGCTTTCTTT	TRBV28	TRBJ1-1	TRBD1	15	.
CASRQLAGGSTDTQYF	TGTGCCAGCAGGCAACTAGCGGGGGGGAGCACAGATACGCAGTATTTT	TRBV2	TRBJ2-3	TRBD2	16	.
CASSTNWDTQYF	TGTGCCAGCAGTACTAATTGGGATACGCAGTATTTT	TRBV27	TRBJ2-3	.	12	.
CASSLGGAGGNSPLHF	TGTGCCAGCAGTTTGGGTGGGGCGGGGGGAAATTCACCCCTCCACTTT	TRBV28	TRBJ1-6	.	16	.
CASSHGSNIRYTF	TGTGCCAGCAGCCATGGGTCCAATATTCGCTACACCTTC	TRBV3-1/TRBV3-2	TRBJ1-2	.	13	.
CASSHRDRGIEQFF	TGTGCCAGCAGCCACAGGGACAGGGGCATTGAGCAGTTCTTC	TRBV14	TRBJ2-1	TRBD1	14	.